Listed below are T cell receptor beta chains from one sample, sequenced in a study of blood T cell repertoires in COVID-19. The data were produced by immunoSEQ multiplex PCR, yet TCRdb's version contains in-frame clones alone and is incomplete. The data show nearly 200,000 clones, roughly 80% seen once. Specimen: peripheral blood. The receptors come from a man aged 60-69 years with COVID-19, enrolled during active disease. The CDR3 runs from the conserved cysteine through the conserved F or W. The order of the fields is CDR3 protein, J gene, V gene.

CDR3 protein: CASSLGGASGNTIYF
J gene: TRBJ1-3
V gene: TRBV11-3

CDR3 protein: CASSYTLTGALTGELFF
J gene: TRBJ2-2
V gene: TRBV5-1

CDR3 protein: CASRLSRLSNEKLFF
J gene: TRBJ1-4
V gene: TRBV7-2

CDR3 protein: CASSLSFNSNQPQHF
J gene: TRBJ1-5
V gene: TRBV27

CDR3 protein: CASTLMGQAGNTIYF
J gene: TRBJ1-3
V gene: TRBV3-1/TRBV3-2

CDR3 protein: CASSEIYSVEGQPQHF
J gene: TRBJ1-5
V gene: TRBV6-1

CDR3 protein: CASRKPGTRSNEQFF
J gene: TRBJ2-1
V gene: TRBV11-2

CDR3 protein: CAIPAPELNYGYTF
J gene: TRBJ1-2
V gene: TRBV10-3

CDR3 protein: CSAENGVKAFF
J gene: TRBJ1-1
V gene: TRBV20-1

CDR3 protein: CASSLRAKETQYF
J gene: TRBJ2-5
V gene: TRBV28

CDR3 protein: CASSLDRGPDTQYF
J gene: TRBJ2-3
V gene: TRBV5-1

CDR3 protein: CASSLSGPGANVLTF
J gene: TRBJ2-6
V gene: TRBV7-2

CDR3 protein: CASSVGGGAETQYF
J gene: TRBJ2-5
V gene: TRBV19

CDR3 protein: CASTRTSGSNTGELFF
J gene: TRBJ2-2
V gene: TRBV7-3

CDR3 protein: CASSLAMGDYEQYF
J gene: TRBJ2-7
V gene: TRBV7-9